This T cell receptor beta chain appears in the sequencing data of a study of cytomegalovirus exposure and HLA in healthy donors. Study results and caveats: Usually a TCR sequence was rare, but some public TCRs were found in many donors. Cytomegalovirus-associated TCR beta chains were listed, numbering over 150.

Produced via immunoSEQ multiplex PCR; TCRdb's table is partial and in-frame only. The table shows about 57,000 clones, with approximately 93% occurring only once. About this clone: Its antigen remains unidentified.

The sequencing sample was made of PBMCs. This receptor was identified in a woman aged 18-29 years in good health and CMV-seronegative.

CDR3 sequence reads: CASSHRDRANEKLFF. The CDR3 coding sequence is TGTGCCAGCAGCCACCGCGACAGGGCTAATGAAAAACTGTTTTTT. The chain joins TRBV14 to TRBJ1-4; 7 bases align to TRBD1. The length of the CDR3 is 15 residues. Trimming removed 3 bases from V and 3 bases from J; junction bases left unmatched: 4. CDR1 and CDR2 from the germline V gene are SGHDN and FVKESK.